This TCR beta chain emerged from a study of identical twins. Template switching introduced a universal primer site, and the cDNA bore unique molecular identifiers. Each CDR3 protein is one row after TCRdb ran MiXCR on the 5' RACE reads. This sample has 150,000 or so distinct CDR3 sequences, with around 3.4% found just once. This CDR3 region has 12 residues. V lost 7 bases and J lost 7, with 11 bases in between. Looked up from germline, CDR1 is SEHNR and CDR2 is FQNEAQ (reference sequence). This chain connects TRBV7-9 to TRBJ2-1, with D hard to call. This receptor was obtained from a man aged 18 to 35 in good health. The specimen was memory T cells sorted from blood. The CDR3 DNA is TGTGCCAGCACTAAGGCCGATAATGAGCAGTTCTTC. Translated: CASTKADNEQFF.